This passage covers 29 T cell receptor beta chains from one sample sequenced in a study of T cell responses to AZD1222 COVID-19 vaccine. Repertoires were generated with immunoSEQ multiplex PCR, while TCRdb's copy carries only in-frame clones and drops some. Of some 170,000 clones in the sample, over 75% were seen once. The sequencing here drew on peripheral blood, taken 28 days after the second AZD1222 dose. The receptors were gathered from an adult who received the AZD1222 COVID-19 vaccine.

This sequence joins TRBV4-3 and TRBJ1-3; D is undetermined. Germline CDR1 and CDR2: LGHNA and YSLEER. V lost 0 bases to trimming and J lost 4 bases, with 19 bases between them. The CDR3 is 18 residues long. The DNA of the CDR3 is TGCGCCAGCAGCCAAGATGGCTTGTGGGGTCCCAACGGAAACACCATATATTTT. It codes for CASSQDGLWGPNGNTIYF.

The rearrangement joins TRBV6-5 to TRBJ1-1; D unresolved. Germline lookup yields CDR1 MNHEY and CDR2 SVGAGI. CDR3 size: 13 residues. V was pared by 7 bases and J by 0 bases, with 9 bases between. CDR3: CASTSVMNTEAFF. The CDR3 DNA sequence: TGTGCCAGCACTTCAGTCATGAACACTGAAGCTTTCTTT.

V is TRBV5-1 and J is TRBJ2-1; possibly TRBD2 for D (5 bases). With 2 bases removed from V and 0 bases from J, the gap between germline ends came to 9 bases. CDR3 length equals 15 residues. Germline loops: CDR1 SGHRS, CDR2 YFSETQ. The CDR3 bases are TGCGCCAGCAGCTTTAGGGAGAGCTCCTACAATGAGCAGTTCTTC. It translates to CASSFRESSYNEQFF.

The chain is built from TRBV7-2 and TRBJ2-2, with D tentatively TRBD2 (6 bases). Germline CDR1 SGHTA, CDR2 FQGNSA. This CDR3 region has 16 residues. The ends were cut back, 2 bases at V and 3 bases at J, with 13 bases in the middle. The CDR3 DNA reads TGTGCCAGCAGCTTATCGGGGGTAGTCTACACCGGGGAGCTGTTTTTT. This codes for CASSLSGVVYTGELFF.

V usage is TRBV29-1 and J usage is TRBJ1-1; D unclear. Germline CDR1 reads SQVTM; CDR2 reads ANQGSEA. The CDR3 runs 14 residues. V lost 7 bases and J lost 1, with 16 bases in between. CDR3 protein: CSAGGGTQNTEAFF. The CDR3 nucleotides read TGCAGCGCGGGAGGTGGCACCCAGAACACTGAAGCTTTCTTT.

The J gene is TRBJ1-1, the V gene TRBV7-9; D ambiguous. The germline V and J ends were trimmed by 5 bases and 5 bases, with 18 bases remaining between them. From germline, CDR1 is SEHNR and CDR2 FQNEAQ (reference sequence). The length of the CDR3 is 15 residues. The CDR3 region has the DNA TGTGCCAGCAGCCCCCCCGGGAGAGGAGGTACTGAAGCTTTCTTT. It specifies CASSPPGRGGTEAFF.

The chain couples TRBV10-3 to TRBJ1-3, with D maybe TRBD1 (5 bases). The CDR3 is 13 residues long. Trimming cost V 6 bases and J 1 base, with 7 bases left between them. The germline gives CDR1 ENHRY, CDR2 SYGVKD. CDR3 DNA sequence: TGTGCCATCAGAACAGGTTCTGGAAACACCATATATTTT. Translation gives CAIRTGSGNTIYF.

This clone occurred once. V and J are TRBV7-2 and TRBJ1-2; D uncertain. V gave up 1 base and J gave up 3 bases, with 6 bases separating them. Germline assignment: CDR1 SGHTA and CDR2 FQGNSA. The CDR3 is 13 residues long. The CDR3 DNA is TGTGCCAGCAGCTTAGTTGCAGACTATGGCTACACCTTC. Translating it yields CASSLVADYGYTF.

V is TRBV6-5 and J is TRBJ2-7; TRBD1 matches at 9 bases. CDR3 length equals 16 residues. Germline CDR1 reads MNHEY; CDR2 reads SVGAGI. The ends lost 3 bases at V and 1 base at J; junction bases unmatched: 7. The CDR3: CASSYGGTGYSYEQYF. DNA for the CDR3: TGTGCCAGCAGTTATGGTGGGACAGGGTATTCCTACGAGCAGTACTTC.

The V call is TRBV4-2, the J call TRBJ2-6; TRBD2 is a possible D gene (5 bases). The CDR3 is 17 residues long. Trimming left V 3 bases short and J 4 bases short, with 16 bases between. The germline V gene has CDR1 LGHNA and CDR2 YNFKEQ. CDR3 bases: TGTGCCAGCAGCCAGTACGTGGGAGAGGGAGGGGCCAACGTCCTGACTTTC. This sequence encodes CASSQYVGEGGANVLTF.

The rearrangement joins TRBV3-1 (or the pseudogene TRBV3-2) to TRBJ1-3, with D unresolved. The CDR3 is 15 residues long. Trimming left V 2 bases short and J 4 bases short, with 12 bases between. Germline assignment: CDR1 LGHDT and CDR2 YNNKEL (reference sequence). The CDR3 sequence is CASSQMAASGNTIYF. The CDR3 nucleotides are TGTGCCAGCAGCCAAATGGCGGCCAGCGGAAACACCATATATTTT.

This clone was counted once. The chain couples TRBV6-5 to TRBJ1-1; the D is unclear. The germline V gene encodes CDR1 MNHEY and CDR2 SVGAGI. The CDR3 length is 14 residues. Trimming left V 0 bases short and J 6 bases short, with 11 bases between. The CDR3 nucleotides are TGTGCCAGCAGTTACTCAGGAGAGACCGCTGAAGCTTTCTTT. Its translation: CASSYSGETAEAFF.

The CDR3 nucleotides are TGTGCCAGCTCACCCTTACAGGCCGGGGGGGGTGAAGCTTTCTTT. Translation: CASSPLQAGGGEAFF. V usage is TRBV18 and J usage is TRBJ1-1; a possible D gene is TRBD1 (5 bases). Germline CDR1 reads KGHSH; CDR2 reads LQKENI. Trimming removed 3 bases at V and 7 bases at J, with 18 bases between. The CDR3 has 15 residues.

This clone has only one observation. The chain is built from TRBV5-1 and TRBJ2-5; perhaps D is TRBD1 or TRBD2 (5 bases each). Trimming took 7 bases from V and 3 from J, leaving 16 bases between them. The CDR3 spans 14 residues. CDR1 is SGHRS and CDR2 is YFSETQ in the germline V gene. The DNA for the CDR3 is TGCGCCAGCCGCAGACTGGGGGAAAAAGAGACCCAGTACTTC. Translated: CASRRLGEKETQYF.

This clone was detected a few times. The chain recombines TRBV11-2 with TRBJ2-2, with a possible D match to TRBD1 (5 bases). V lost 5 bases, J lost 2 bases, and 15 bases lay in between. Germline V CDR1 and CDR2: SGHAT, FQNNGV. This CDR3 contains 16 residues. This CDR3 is CASSLSWQGNTGELFF. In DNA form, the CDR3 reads TGTGCCAGCAGCCTTAGCTGGCAGGGAAACACCGGGGAGCTGTTTTTT.

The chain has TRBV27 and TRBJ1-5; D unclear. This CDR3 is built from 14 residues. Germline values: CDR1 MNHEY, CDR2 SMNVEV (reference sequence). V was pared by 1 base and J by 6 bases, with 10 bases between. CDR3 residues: CASSLFFRGQPQHF. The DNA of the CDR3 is TGTGCCAGCAGTTTATTCTTTCGGGGTCAGCCCCAGCATTTT.

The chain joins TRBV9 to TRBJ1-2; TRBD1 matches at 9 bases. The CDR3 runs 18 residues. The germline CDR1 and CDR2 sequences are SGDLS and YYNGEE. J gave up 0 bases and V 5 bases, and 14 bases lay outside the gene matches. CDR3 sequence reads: CASRDLRGQGVANYGYTF. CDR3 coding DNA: TGTGCCAGCAGAGACCTTCGGGGACAGGGTGTCGCTAACTATGGCTACACCTTC.

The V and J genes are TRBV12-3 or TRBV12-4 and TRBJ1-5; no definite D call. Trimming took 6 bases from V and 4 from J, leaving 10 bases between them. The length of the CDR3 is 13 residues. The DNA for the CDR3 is TGTGCCAGCAGACGTTCAGGAAATCAGCCCCAGCATTTT. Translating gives CASRRSGNQPQHF.

CDR3 protein: CASSSGTGATEAFF. CDR3 in DNA: TGTGCCAGCAGCTCAGGGACAGGGGCAACTGAAGCTTTCTTT. V and J are TRBV13 and TRBJ1-1; TRBD1 matches 10 bases. The CDR3 is 14 amino acids. The V gene end was trimmed by 4 bases and the J gene end by 5 bases; junction bases not matched to a gene: 4. CDR1 is PRHDT, CDR2 FYEKMQ, per germline (reference sequence).

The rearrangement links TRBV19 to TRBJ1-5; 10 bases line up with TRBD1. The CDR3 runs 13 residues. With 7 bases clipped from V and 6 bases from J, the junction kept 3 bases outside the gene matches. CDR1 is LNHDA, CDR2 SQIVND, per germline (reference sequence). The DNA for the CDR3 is TGTGCCAGTACTGACAGGGGGCCTCAGCCCCAGCATTTT. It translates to CASTDRGPQPQHF.

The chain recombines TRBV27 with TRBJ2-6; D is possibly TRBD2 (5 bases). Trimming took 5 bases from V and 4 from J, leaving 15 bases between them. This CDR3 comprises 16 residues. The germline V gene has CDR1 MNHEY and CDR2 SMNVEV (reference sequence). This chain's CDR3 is CASSKPPGSGANVLTF. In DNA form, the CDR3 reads TGTGCCAGCAGTAAGCCCCCGGGGTCCGGGGCCAACGTCCTGACTTTC.

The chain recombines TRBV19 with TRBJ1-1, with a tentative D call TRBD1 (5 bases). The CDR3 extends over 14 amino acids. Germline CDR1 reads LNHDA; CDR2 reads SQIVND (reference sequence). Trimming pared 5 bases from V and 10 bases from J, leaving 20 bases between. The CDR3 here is CASSLNTGITGAFF. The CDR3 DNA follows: TGTGCCAGTAGTCTTAATACCGGGATAACAGGAGCTTTCTTT.

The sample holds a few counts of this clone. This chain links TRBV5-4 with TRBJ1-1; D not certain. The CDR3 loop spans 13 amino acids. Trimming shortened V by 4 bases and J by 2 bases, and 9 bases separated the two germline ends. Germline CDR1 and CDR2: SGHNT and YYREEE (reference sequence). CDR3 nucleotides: TGTGCCAGCAGCCCCGGCGGAAACACTGAAGCTTTCTTT. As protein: CASSPGGNTEAFF. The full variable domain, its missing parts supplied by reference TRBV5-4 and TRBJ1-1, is ETGVTQSPTHLIKTRGQQVTLRCSSQSGHNTVSWYQQALGQGPQFIFQYYREEENGRGNFPPRFSGLQFPNYSSELNVNALELDDSALYLCASSPGGNTEAFFGQGTRLTVV.

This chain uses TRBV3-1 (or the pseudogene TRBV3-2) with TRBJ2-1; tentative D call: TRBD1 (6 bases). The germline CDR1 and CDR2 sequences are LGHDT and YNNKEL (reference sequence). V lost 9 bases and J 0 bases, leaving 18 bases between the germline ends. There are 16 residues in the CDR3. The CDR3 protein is CASLTGFLGSYNEQFF. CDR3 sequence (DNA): TGTGCCAGTCTTACAGGGTTTTTGGGCTCCTACAATGAGCAGTTCTTC.

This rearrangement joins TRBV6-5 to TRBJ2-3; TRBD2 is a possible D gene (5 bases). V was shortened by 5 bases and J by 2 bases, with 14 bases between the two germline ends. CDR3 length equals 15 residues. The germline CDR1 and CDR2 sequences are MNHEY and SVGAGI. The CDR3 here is CASSLRGGITDTQYF. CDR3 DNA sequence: TGTGCCAGCAGTCTGCGAGGAGGTATCACAGATACGCAGTATTTT.

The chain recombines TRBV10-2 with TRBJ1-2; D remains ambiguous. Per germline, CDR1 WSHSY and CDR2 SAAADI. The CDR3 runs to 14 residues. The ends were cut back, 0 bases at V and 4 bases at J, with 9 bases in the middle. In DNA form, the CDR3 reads TGCGCCAGCAGTGAGTCGGCAGGTGGCTATGGCTACACCTTC. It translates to CASSESAGGYGYTF.

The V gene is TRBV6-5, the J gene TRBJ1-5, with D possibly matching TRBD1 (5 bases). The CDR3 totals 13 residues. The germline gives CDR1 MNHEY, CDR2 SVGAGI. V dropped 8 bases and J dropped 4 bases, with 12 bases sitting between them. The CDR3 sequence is CASQVGGNQPQHF. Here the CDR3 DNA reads TGTGCCAGCCAAGTTGGGGGGAATCAGCCCCAGCATTTT.

The CDR3 DNA follows: TGCGCCAGCAGCCAAGATCCAGCCGGGGGCTACGGCTACACCTTC. Its protein is CASSQDPAGGYGYTF. The gene calls are TRBV4-1 and TRBJ1-2; tentative D call: TRBD1 (6 bases). Germline loops: CDR1 MGHRA, CDR2 YSYEKL. Trimming removed 0 bases at V and 8 bases at J, with 16 bases between. This CDR3 has 15 residues.

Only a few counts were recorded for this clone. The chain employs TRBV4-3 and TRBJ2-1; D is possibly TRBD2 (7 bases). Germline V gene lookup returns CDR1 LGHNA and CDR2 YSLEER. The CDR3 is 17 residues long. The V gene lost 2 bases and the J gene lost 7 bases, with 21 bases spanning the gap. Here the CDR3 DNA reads TGCGCCAGCAGCCAACTTATTGGGGGGGGGCCACCTAATGAGCAGTTCTTC. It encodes CASSQLIGGGPPNEQFF.